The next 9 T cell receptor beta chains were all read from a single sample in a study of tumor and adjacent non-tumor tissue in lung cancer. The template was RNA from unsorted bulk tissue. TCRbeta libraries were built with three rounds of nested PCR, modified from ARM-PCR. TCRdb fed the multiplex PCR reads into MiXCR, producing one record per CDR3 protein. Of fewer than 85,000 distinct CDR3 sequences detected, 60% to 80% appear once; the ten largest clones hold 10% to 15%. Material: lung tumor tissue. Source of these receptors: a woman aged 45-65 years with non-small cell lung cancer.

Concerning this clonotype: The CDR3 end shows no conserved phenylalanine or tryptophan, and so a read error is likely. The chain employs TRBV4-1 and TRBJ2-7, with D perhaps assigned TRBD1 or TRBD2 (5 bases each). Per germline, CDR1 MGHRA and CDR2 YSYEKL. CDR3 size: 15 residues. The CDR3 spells CASIQDQGRHYEQYI. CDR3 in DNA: TGCGCCAGCATCCAAGATCAGGGACGGCATTACGAGCAGTACATC.

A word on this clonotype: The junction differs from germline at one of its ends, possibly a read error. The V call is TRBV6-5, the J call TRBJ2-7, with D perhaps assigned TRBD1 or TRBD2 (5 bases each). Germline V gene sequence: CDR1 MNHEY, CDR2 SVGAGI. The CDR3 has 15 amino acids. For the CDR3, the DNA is TGTGTCAGCGGCAATGGGGGAGTCACTCGCTACGAGCAGTACTTC. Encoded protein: CVSGNGGVTRYEQYF.

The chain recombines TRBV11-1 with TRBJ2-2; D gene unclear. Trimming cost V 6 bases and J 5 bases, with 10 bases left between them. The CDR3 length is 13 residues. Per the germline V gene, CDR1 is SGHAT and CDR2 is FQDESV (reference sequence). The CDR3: CASRHRATGELFF. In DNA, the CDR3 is TGTGCCAGCAGACATAGGGCTACCGGGGAGCTGTTTTTT.

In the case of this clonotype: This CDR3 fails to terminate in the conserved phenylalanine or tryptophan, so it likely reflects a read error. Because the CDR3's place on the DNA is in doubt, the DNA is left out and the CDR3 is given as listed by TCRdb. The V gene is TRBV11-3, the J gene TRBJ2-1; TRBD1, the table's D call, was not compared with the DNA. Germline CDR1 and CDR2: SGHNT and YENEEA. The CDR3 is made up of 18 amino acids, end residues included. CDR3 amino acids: CASSTTILGTGDYNEHFS.

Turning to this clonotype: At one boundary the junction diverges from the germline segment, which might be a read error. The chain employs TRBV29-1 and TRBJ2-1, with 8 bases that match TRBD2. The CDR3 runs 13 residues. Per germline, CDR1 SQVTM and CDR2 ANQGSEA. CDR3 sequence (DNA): TGCAGCGTTCCGAGCGGGAGAAACAATGAGCAATTCTTC. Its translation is CSVPSGRNNEQFF.

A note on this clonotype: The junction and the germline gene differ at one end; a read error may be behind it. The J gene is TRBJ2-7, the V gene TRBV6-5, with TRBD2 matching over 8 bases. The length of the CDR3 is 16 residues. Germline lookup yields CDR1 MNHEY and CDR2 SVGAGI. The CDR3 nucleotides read TGTGCCAGCAGTTACTCAGGGACTAGAAGGCTGGGGGAGCAGTATTTC. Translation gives CASSYSGTRRLGEQYF.

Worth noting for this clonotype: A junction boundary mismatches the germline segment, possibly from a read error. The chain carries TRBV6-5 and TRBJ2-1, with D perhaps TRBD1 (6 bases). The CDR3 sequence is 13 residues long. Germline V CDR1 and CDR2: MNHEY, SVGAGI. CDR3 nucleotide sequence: TGTGCCAACAGTTCCGGACAGTACATTGAGCAATTCTTC. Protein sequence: CANSSGQYIEQFF.

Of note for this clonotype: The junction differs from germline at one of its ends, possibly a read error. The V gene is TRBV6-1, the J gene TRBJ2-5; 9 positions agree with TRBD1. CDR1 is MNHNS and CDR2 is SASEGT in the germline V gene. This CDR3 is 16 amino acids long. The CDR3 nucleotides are TGTGACAGCAGTGAAGCCGTGGGACAGGGAAGAGAGACCCATTACTTC. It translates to CDSSEAVGQGRETHYF.

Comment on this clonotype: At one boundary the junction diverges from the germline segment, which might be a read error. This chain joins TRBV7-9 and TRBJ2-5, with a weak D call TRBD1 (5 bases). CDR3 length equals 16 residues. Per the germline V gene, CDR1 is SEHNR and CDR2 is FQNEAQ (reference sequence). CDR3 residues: CVSRLARAGLRETQYF. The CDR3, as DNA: TGTGTCAGCAGATTAGCCAGGGCAGGGTTGAGAGAGACCCAGTACTTC.